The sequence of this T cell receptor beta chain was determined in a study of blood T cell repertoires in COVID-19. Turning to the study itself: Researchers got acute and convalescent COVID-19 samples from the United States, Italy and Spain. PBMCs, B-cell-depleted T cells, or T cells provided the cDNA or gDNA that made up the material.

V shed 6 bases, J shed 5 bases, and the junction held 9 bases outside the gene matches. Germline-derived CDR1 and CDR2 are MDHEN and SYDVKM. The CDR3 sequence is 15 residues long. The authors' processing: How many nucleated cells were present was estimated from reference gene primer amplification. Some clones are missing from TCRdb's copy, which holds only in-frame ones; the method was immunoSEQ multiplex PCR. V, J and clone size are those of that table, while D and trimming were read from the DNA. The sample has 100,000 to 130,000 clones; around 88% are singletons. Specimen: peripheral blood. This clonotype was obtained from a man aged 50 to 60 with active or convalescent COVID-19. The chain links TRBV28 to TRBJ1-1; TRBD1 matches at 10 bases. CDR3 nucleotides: TGTGCCAGCAGAGAATCAGGACAGGGGGGAACTGAAGCTTTCTTT. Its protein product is CASRESGQGGTEAFF.